This passage covers 13 T cell receptor beta chains from one sample sequenced in a study of T cell changes during pregnancy in multiple sclerosis. Assay used: immunoSEQ multiplex PCR; TCRdb lists only in-frame clones, some missing. The data show about 120,000 clones, around 90% seen once. The sequenced sample was peripheral blood, obtained in the third trimester of pregnancy. These TCRs come from a female donor with multiple sclerosis, enrolled in a pregnancy study.

V is TRBV4-2 and J is TRBJ1-5; D is undetermined. The V and J ends lost 0 bases and 7 bases respectively, with 13 bases between them. Germline values: CDR1 LGHNA, CDR2 YNFKEQ. This CDR3 region has 15 residues. The CDR3 sequence: CASSQDSFSGQPQHF. As DNA, the CDR3 is TGTGCCAGCAGCCAAGATAGCTTTTCGGGACAGCCCCAGCATTTT.

The chain is built from TRBV10-3 and TRBJ1-5; 9 nucleotides match TRBD1. J lost 4 bases, V lost 5 bases, and 12 bases had no gene match. The CDR3 totals 17 residues. The V gene's germline CDR1 is ENHRY and CDR2 SYGVKD. In DNA form, the CDR3 reads TGTGCCATCAGTTCCTCGGCAGGACAGGGGATGAATCAGCCCCAGCATTTT. Its protein product is CAISSSAGQGMNQPQHF.

Here the CDR3 reads CASRMDRMVQPQHF. In DNA form, the CDR3 reads TGTGCCAGCAGAATGGACAGGATGGTTCAGCCCCAGCATTTT. This chain joins TRBV6-6 and TRBJ1-5; TRBD1 aligns across 7 bases. The CDR3 spans 14 residues. Germline V gene data show CDR1 as MNHNY and CDR2 as SVGAGI (reference sequence). With V trimmed by 6 bases and J by 6 bases, 8 bases remained unmatched.

V and J are TRBV5-1 and TRBJ2-1; D might be TRBD2 (7 bases). Trimming removed 6 bases at V and 6 bases at J, with 16 bases between. The CDR3 loop spans 14 amino acids. Germline V lookup: CDR1 SGHRS, CDR2 YFSETQ. The CDR3 coding sequence is TGCGCCAGCACACTCGCGGGGGCTTTCAATGAGCAGTTCTTC. Protein: CASTLAGAFNEQFF.

The chain carries TRBV9 and TRBJ2-1; TRBD2 matches at 11 bases. The CDR3 sequence is 15 residues long. Germline trimming cut 5 bases from V and 8 bases from J; bases unmatched to any gene: 9. From germline, CDR1 is SGDLS and CDR2 YYNGEE. As DNA, the CDR3 is TGTGCCAGCAGAAGGGGGACTAGCGGAGGGGATGAGCAGTTCTTC. It codes for CASRRGTSGGDEQFF.

J is TRBJ1-5 and V is TRBV6-6; D perhaps matches TRBD1 (6 bases). Germline CDR1 MNHNY, CDR2 SVGAGI (reference sequence). This CDR3 comprises 14 residues. Between the trimmed V and J ends, which lost 4 bases and 8 bases, there was a span of 15 bases. The CDR3 region is CASSSHRDLKPQHF. CDR3 DNA: TGTGCCAGCAGTTCCCACAGGGATCTGAAGCCCCAGCATTTT.

This sequence joins TRBV5-6 and TRBJ2-3, with 7 nucleotides matching TRBD1. The V gene's germline CDR1 is SGHDT and CDR2 YYEEEE. The junction had 13 bases not matched to a gene; V was cut back by 4 bases and J by 2 bases. There are 17 residues in the CDR3. In DNA, the CDR3 is TGTGCCAGCAGCCCCCTGGCGAGGGGGCAAAACACAGATACGCAGTATTTT. Translated, it gives CASSPLARGQNTDTQYF.

The rearrangement joins TRBV21-1 to TRBJ1-5; the table's D call of TRBD1 was not tested on the DNA. TRBV21-1 is given as a pseudogene. This CDR3 comprises 14 residues. The CDR3 region has the DNA TGTGCCAGCAGCAAAGGAGACAGGGACCAGCCCCAGCATTTT. Translated, it gives CASSKGDRDQPQHF.

The chain recombines TRBV9 with TRBJ2-2; 7 bases are a match to TRBD1. This CDR3 is built from 15 residues. Trimming cost V 0 bases and J 5 bases; bases outside gene matches: 4. Germline CDR1 SGDLS, CDR2 YYNGEE. The CDR3 region has the DNA TGTGCCAGCAGCGTAGCCGGACAGGAGACCGGGGAGCTGTTTTTT. Translation: CASSVAGQETGELFF.

This clone appeared a single time. The chain couples TRBV5-4 to TRBJ1-5; possibly TRBD1 for D (5 bases). CDR1 is SGHNT, CDR2 YYREEE, per germline (reference sequence). The CDR3 is 15 amino acids. Trimming took off 0 bases at V and 4 bases at J, with 11 bases between the two ends. This CDR3 reads CASSLDGTSNQPQHF. As DNA, the CDR3 is TGTGCCAGCAGCTTGGATGGGACTTCGAATCAGCCCCAGCATTTT.

The rearrangement links TRBV7-2 to TRBJ1-3; no clear D gene. The CDR3 contains 14 residues. The germline V and J ends were trimmed by 3 bases and 4 bases, with 10 bases remaining between them. Germline assignment: CDR1 SGHTA and CDR2 FQGNSA. In DNA, the CDR3 is TGTGCCAGCAGCTTTGGGCGTTCGGGAAACACCATATATTTT. Translated, it gives CASSFGRSGNTIYF.

The DNA of the CDR3 is TGTGCCAGCAGTGAGGGTAGGAGTCGGAATGAGCAGTTCTTC. As protein: CASSEGRSRNEQFF. The chain carries TRBV25-1 and TRBJ2-1; D is uncertain. The germline CDR1 and CDR2 sequences are MGHDK and SYGVNS. This CDR3 is 14 amino acids long. Trimming removed 3 bases from V and 7 bases from J, with 13 bases in between.

The gene calls are TRBV7-8 and TRBJ1-2; a weak D match, TRBD1 (6 bases). The CDR3 has 15 amino acids. V was trimmed by 1 base and J by 7 bases, leaving 16 bases between them. Germline V lookup: CDR1 SGHVS, CDR2 FQNEAQ. The CDR3 spells CASSLDWRGARGYTF. In DNA, the CDR3 is TGTGCCAGCAGCTTAGACTGGCGGGGGGCGCGTGGCTACACCTTC.